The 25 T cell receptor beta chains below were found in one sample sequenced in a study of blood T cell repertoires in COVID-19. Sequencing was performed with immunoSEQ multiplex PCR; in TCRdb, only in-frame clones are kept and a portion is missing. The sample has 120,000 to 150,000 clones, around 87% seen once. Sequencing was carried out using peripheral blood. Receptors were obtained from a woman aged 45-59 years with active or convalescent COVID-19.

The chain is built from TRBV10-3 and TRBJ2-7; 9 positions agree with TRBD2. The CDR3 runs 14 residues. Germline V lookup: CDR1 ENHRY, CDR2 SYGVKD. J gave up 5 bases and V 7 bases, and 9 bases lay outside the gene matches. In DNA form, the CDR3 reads TGTGCCATCAATCCAGCGGGAGGACGGGACGAGCAGTACTTC. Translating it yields CAINPAGGRDEQYF.

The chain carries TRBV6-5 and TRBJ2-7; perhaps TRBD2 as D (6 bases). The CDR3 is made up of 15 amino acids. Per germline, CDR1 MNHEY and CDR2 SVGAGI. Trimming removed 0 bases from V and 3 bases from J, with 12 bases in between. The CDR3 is CASSYSSSGVYEQYF. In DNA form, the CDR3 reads TGTGCCAGCAGTTACTCATCGTCGGGAGTCTACGAGCAGTACTTC.

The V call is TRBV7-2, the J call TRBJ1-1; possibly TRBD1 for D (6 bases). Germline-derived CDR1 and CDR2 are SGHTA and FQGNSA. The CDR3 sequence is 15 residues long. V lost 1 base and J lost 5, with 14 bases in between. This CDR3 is CASSLVVRGNTEAFF. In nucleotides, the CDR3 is TGTGCCAGCAGCTTAGTCGTCAGGGGAAATACTGAAGCTTTCTTT.

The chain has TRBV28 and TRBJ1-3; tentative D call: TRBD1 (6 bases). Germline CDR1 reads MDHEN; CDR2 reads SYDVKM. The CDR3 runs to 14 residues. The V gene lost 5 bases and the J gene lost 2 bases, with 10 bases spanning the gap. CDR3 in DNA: TGTGCCAGCAGTCCGGGGGGCCCTGGAAACACCATATATTTT. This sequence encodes CASSPGGPGNTIYF.

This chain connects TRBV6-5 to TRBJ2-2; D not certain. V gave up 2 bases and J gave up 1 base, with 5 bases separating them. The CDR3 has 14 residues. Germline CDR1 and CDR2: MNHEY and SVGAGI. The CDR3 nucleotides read TGTGCCAGCAGTTACAACAGGAACACCGGGGAGCTGTTTTTT. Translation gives CASSYNRNTGELFF.

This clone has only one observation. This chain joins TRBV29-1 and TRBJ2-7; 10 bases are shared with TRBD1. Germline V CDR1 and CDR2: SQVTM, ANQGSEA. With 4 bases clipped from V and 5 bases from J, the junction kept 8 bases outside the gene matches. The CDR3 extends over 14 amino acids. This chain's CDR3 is CSVGRTGGEDEQYF. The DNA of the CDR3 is TGCAGCGTTGGGAGGACAGGGGGGGAGGACGAGCAGTACTTC.

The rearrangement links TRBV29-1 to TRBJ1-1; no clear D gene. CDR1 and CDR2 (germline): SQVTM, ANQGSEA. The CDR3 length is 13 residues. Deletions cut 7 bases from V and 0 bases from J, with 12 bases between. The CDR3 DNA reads TGCAGCGCCGAGGGCAGACTGAACACTGAAGCTTTCTTT. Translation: CSAEGRLNTEAFF.

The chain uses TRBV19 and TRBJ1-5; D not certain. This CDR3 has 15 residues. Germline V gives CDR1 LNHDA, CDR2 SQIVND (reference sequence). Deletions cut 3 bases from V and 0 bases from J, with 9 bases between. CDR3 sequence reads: CASSIGRVSNQPQHF. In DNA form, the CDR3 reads TGTGCCAGTAGTATTGGTCGGGTTAGCAATCAGCCCCAGCATTTT. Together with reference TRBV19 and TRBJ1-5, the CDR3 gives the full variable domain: DGGITQSPKYLFRKEGQNVTLSCEQNLNHDAMYWYRQDPGQGLRLIYYSQIVNDFQKGDIAEGYSVSREKKESFPLTVTSAQKNPTAFYLCASSIGRVSNQPQHFGDGTRLSIL.

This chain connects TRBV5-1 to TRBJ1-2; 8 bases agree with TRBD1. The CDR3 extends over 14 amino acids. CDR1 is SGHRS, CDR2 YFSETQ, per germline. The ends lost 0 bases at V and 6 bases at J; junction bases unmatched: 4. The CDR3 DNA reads TGCGCCAGCAGCTTGGACAGGGGGTACGATGGCTACACCTTC. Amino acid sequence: CASSLDRGYDGYTF.

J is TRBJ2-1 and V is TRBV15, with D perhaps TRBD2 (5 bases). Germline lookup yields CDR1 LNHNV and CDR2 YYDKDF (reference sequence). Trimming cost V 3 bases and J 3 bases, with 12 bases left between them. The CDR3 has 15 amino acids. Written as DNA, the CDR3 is TGTGCCACCAGCAGGGGCCAGGACTTCTACAATGAGCAGTTCTTC. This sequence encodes CATSRGQDFYNEQFF.

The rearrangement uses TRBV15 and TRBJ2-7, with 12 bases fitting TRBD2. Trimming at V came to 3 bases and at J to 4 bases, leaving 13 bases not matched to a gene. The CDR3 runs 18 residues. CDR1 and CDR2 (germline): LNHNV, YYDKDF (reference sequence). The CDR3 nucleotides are TGTGCCACCAGCAGGACTAGCGGGAGTCCCTTCGGTGGGTACGAGCAGTACTTC. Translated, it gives CATSRTSGSPFGGYEQYF.

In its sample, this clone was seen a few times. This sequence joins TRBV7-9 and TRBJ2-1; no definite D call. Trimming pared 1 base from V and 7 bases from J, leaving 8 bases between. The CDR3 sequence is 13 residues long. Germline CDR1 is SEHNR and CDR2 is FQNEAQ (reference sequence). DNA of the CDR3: TGTGCCAGCAGCTTAGGAGGTCGGAATGAGCAGTTCTTC. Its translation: CASSLGGRNEQFF.

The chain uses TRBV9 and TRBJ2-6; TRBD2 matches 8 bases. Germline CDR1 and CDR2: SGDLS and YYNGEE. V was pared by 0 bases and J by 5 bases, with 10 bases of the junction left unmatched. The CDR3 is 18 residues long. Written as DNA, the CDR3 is TGTGCCAGCAGCGTAGCTAAGGGGAGCGGGAGCTGGGCCAACGTCCTGACTTTC. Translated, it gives CASSVAKGSGSWANVLTF.

The CDR3 loop is CASSSYNRGLYEQYF. In nucleotides, the CDR3 is TGTGCCAGCAGTTCTTACAACAGGGGGCTCTACGAGCAGTACTTC. J is TRBJ2-7 and V is TRBV28, with 9 positions matching TRBD1. The CDR3 contains 15 residues. The germline V gene has CDR1 MDHEN and CDR2 SYDVKM. The V gene end was trimmed by 4 bases and the J gene end by 3 bases; junction bases not matched to a gene: 7.

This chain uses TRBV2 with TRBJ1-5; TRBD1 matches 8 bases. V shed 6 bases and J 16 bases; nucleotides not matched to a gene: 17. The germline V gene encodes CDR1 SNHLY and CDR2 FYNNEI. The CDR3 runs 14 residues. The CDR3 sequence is CASRGGQAPDRAHF. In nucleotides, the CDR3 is TGTGCCAGCAGGGGGGGACAGGCCCCCGATCGGGCACATTTT.

CDR3 residues: CASRSGTGEFNEQFF. CDR3 nucleotides: TGTGCCAGCAGATCCGGGACAGGGGAATTTAATGAGCAGTTCTTC. The V gene is TRBV2, the J gene TRBJ2-1, with TRBD1 matching 10 bases. V was pared by 6 bases and J by 7 bases, with 9 bases of the junction left unmatched. This CDR3 has 15 residues. Germline V gene lookup returns CDR1 SNHLY and CDR2 FYNNEI.

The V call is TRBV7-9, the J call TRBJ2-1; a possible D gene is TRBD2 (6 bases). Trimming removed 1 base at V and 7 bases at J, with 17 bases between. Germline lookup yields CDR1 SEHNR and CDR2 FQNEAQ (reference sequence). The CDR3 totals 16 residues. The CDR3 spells CASSLGLAPTSNEQFF. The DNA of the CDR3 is TGTGCCAGCAGCTTAGGTCTGGCCCCGACTAGTAATGAGCAGTTCTTC. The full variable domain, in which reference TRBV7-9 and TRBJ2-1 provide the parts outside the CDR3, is DTGVSQNPRHKITKRGQNVTFRCDPISEHNRLYWYRQTLGQGPEFLTYFQNEAQLEKSRLLSDRFSAERPKGSFSTLEIQRTEQGDSAMYLCASSLGLAPTSNEQFFGPGTRLTVL.

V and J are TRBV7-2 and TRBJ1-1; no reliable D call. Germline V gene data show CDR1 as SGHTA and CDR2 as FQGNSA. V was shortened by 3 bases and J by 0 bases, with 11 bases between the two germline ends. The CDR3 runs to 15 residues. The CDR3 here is CASSLVPRMNTEAFF. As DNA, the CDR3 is TGTGCCAGCAGCTTGGTTCCGAGGATGAACACTGAAGCTTTCTTT.

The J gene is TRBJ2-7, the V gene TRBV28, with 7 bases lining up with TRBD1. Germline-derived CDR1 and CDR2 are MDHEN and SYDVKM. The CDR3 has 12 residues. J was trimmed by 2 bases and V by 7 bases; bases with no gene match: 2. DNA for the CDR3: TGTGCCAGCATCGGACAGGCCTACGAGCAGTACTTC. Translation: CASIGQAYEQYF.

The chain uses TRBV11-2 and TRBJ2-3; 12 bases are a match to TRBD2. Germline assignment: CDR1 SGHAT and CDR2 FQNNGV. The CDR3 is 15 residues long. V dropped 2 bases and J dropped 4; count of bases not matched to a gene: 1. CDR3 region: CASSLRLAGADTQYF. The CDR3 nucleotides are TGTGCCAGCAGCTTACGACTAGCGGGGGCAGATACGCAGTATTTT.

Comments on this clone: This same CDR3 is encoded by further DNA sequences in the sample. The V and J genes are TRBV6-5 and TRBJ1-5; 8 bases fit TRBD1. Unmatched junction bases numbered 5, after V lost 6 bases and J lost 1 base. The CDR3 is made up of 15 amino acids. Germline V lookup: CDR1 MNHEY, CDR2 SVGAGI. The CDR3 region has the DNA TGTGCCAGCAGGCCTAACAGGGGGAGCAATCAGCCCCAGCATTTT. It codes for CASRPNRGSNQPQHF.

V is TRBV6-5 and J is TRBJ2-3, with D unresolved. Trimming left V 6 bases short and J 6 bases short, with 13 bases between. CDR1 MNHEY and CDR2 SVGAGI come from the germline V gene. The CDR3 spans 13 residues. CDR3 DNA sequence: TGTGCCAGCAGGGGTCCGGGTACCGATACGCAGTATTTT. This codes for CASRGPGTDTQYF.

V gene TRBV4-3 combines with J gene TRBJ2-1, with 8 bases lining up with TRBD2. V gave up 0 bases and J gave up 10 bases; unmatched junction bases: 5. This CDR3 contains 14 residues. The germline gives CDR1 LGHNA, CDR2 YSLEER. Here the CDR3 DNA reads TGCGCCAGCAGCCAAGACCGGAGCGGGGGCGAGCAGTTCTTC. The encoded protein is CASSQDRSGGEQFF.

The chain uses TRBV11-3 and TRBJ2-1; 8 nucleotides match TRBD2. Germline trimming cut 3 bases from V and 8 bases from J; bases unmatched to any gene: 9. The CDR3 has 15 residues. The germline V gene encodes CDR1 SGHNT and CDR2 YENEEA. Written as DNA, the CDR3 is TGTGCCAGCAGCTTCCGGGGGGGCTCTTCATATGAGCAGTTCTTC. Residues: CASSFRGGSSYEQFF.

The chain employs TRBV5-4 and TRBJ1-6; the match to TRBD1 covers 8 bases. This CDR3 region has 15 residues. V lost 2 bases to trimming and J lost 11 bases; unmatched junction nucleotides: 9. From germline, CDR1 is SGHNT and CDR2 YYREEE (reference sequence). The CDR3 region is CASSFDQGALTPLHF. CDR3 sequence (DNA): TGTGCCAGCAGCTTCGACCAGGGGGCGCTTACACCCCTCCACTTT.